This TCR beta chain was found in a study of patients and donors after allogeneic stem cell transplantation. There are 17 residues in the CDR3. Germline CDR1 LGHNA, CDR2 YSLEER. Losses at the gene ends were 1 base for V and 6 bases for J; bases not matched to a gene: 9. MiXCR, applied by TCRdb to the RT-PCR reads, yields one record per CDR3 protein. The repertoire includes 150,000 to 250,000 distinct CDR3 sequences, less than 45% of them detected once, and 33% sits in the top ten. The sequence was collected from a human donor who was either an allogeneic HSCT recipient or a stem cell or donor lymphocyte infusion donor (not recorded which). It is not recorded whose cells these are; they may come from a transplant donor. The sequenced material came from blood, either unsorted or a sorted T cell fraction (not recorded which). The rearrangement joins TRBV4-3 to TRBJ2-3; 11 nucleotides match TRBD2. The CDR3 DNA follows: TGCGCCAGCAGCCAAGCGCTAGCGGGAGGAACCGGGGATACGCAGTATTTT. Translating gives CASSQALAGGTGDTQYF.